The source of this TCR beta chain is a study of shared clonotypes between healthy human individuals. Regarding the study as a whole: Researchers found naive subsets generally carried larger estimated richness than memory subsets.

Using immunoSEQ multiplex PCR, the repertoire was profiled, and TCRdb retains in-frame clones only, with some absent. The table records nearly 1 million clones, around 80% of them present only once. This clone was observed a few times. Its specificity is unknown. The V and J ends lost 0 bases and 0 bases, in that order; junction bases with no gene match: 10. CDR3 length: 18 amino acids. Germline V lookup: CDR1 KGHSY, CDR2 FQNENV. Donation came from healthy HIV-negative adults that had no recent acute infections or vaccinations. CD4+ cells underwent separation, giving CD45RA+ naive and CD45RA-negative memory subsets.

This clonotype was obtained from a man aged 18 to 29 in good health. Material: memory CD4+ T cells sorted from blood. Sample subset: CD45RA-negative fraction. The chain combines TRBV16 with TRBJ1-2, with 7 bases matching TRBD1. Written as DNA, the CDR3 is TGTGCCAGCAGCCAATCTTTCCAGGGGGAGAATGCTAACTATGGCTACACCTTC. It translates to CASSQSFQGENANYGYTF. The whole variable domain, remainder taken from reference TRBV16 and TRBJ1-2, is GEEVAQTPKHLVRGEGQKAKLYCAPIKGHSYVFWYQQVLKNEFKFLISFQNENVFDETGMPKERFSAKCLPNSPCSLEIQATKLEDSAVYFCASSQSFQGENANYGYTFGSGTRLTVV.